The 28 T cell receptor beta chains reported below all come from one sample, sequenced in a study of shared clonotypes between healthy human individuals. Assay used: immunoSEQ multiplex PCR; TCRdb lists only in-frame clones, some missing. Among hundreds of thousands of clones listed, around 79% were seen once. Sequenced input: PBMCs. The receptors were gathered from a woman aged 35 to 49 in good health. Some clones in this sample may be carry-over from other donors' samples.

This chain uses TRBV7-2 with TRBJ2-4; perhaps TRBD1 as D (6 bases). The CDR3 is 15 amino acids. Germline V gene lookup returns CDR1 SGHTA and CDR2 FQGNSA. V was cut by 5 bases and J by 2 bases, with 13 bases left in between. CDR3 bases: TGTGCCAGCAGCCAGCTACAGGGAACCAAAAACATTCAGTACTTC. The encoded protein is CASSQLQGTKNIQYF.

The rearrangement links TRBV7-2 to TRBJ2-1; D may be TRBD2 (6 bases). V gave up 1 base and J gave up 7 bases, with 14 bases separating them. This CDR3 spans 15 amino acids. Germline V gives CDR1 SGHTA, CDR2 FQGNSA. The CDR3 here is CASSLDPGVTNEQFF. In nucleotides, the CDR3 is TGTGCCAGCAGCTTAGACCCGGGAGTAACGAATGAGCAGTTCTTC.

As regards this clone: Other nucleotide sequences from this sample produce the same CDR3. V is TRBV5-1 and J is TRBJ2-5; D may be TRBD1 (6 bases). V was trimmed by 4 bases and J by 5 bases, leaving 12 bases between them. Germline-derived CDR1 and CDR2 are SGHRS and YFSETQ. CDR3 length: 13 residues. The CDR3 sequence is CASSQQGLETQYF. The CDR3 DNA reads TGCGCCAGCAGCCAACAGGGTTTGGAGACCCAGTACTTC.

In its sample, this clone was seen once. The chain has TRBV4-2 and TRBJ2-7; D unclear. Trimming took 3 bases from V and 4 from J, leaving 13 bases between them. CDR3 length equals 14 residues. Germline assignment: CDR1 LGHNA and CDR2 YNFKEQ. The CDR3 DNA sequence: TGTGCCAGCAGCCATGCCGACGGTGTTTACGAGCAGTACTTC. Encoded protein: CASSHADGVYEQYF.

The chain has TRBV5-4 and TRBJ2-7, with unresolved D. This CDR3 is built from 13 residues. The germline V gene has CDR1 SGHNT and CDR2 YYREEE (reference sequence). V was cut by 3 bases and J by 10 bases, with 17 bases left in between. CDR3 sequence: CASSSRVAGAQYF. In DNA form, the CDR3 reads TGTGCCAGCAGCTCCCGAGTCGCCGGCGCCCAGTACTTC.

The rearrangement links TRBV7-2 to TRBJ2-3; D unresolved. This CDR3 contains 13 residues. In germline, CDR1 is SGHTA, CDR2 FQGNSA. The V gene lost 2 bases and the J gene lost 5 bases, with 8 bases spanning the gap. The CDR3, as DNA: TGTGCCAGCAGCTTAATTTATCAAGATACGCAGTATTTT. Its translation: CASSLIYQDTQYF.

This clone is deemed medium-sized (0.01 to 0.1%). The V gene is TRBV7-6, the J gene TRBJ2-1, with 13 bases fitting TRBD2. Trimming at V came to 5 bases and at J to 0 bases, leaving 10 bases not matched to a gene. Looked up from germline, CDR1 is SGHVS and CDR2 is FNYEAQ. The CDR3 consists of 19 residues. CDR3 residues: CASSRGALAGGSSYNEQFF. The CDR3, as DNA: TGTGCCAGCAGCCGGGGGGCACTAGCGGGAGGGAGCTCCTACAATGAGCAGTTCTTC.

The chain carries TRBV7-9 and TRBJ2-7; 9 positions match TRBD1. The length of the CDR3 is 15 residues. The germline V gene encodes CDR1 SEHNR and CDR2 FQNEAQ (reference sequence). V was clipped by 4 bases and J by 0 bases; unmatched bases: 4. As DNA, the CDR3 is TGTGCCAGCAGCTCTACAGGGGGCTACTCCTACGAGCAGTACTTC. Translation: CASSSTGGYSYEQYF.

Here the CDR3 reads CASGAGGNTGELFF. The CDR3 bases are TGCGCCAGCGGAGCGGGAGGAAACACCGGGGAGCTGTTTTTT. The chain has TRBV5-1 and TRBJ2-2; TRBD2 aligns across 9 bases. The CDR3 runs 14 residues. Germline trimming cut 7 bases from V and 2 bases from J; bases unmatched to any gene: 3. Germline V CDR1 and CDR2: SGHRS, YFSETQ. The complete variable domain, with remaining parts taken from reference TRBV5-1 and TRBJ2-2, reads KAGVTQTPRYLIKTRGQQVTLSCSPISGHRSVSWYQQTPGQGLQFLFEYFSETQRNKGNFPGRFSGRQFSNSRSEMNVSTLELGDSALYLCASGAGGNTGELFFGEGSRLTVL.

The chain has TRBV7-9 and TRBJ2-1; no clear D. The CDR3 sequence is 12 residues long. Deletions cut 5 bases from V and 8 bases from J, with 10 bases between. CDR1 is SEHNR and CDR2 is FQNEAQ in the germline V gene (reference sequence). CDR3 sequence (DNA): TGTGCCAGCAGCAGAACCTTGGATGAGCAGTTCTTC. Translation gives CASSRTLDEQFF.

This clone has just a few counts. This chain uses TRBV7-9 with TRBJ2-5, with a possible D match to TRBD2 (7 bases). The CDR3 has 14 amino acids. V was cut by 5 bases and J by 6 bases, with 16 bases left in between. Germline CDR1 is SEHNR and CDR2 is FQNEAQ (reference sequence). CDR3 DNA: TGTGCCAGCAGCCCAGGGGACGGGAGGAAGACCCAGTACTTC. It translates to CASSPGDGRKTQYF. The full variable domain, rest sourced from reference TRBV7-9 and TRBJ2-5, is DTGVSQNPRHKITKRGQNVTFRCDPISEHNRLYWYRQTLGQGPEFLTYFQNEAQLEKSRLLSDRFSAERPKGSFSTLEIQRTEQGDSAMYLCASSPGDGRKTQYFGPGTRLLVL.

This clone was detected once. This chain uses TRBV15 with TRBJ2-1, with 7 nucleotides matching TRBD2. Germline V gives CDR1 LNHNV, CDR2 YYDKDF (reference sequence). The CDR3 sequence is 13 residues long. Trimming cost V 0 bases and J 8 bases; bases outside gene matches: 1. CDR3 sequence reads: CATSREGGYEQFF. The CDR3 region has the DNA TGTGCCACCAGCAGAGAGGGGGGGTATGAGCAGTTCTTC. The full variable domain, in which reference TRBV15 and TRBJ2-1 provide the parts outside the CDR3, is DAMVIQNPRYQVTQFGKPVTLSCSQTLNHNVMYWYQQKSSQAPKLLFHYYDKDFNNEADTPDNFQSRRPNTSFCFLDIRSPGLGDTAMYLCATSREGGYEQFFGPGTRLTVL.

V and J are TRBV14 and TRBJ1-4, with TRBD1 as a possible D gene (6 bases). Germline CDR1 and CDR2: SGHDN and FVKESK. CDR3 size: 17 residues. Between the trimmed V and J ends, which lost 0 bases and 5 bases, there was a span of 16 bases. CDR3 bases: TGTGCCAGCAGCCAAGATTTGTGGCAGGGGCCCAATGAAAAACTGTTTTTT. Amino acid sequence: CASSQDLWQGPNEKLFF.

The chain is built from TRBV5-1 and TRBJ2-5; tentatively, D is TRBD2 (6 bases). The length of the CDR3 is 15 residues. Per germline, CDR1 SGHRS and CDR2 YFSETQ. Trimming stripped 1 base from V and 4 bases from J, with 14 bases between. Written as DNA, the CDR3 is TGCGCCAGCAGCTTGAGGAGGGTTGGGGGAGAGACCCAGTACTTC. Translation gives CASSLRRVGGETQYF.

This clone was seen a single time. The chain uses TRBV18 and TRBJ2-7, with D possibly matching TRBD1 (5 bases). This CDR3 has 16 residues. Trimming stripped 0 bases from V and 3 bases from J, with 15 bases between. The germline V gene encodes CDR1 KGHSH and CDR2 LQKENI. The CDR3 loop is CASSPPSSRAYYEQYF. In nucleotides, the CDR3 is TGTGCCAGCTCACCACCGTCGTCCAGGGCCTACTACGAGCAGTACTTC.

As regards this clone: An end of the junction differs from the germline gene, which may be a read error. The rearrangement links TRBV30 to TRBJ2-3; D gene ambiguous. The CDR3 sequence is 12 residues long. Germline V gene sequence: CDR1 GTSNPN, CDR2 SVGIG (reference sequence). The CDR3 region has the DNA TGTGCCTGGAGTGTGGCCTCAGATATGCAGTATTTT. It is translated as CAWSVASDMQYF.

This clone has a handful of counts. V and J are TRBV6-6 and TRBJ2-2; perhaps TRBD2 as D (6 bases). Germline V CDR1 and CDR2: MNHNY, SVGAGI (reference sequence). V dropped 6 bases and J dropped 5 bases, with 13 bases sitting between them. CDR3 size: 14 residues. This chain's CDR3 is CASSRDGGTGELFF. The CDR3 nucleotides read TGTGCCAGCAGCCGGGATGGGGGGACCGGGGAGCTGTTTTTT.

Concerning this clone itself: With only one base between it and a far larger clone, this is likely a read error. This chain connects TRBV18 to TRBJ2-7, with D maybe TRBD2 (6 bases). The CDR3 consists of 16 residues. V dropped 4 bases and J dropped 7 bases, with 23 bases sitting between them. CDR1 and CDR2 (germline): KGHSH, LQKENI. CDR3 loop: CASSLIGSGSGWEQYF. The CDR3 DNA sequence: TGTGCCAGCTCACTGATCGGTAGCGGCTCAGGGTGGGAGCAGTACTTC.

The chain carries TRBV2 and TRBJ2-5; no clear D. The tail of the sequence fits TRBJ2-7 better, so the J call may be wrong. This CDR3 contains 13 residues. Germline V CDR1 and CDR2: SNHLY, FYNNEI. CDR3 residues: CASNNDGSYEQYF. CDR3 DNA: TGTGCCAGCAACAACGACGGCTCCTACGAGCAGTACTTC.

The CDR3 here is CASSLGRSSYNEQFF. CDR3 nucleotides: TGTGCCAGCAGCCTCGGGAGGAGCTCCTACAATGAGCAGTTCTTC. The chain joins TRBV6-5 to TRBJ2-1; TRBD2 agrees at 7 bases. The CDR3 has 15 amino acids. Per germline, CDR1 MNHEY and CDR2 SVGAGI. The trim removed 6 bases at V and 0 bases at J, leaving 5 bases unmatched.

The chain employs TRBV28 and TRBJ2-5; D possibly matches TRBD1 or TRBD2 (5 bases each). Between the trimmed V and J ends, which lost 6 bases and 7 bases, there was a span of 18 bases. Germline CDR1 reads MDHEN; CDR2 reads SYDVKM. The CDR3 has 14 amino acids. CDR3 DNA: TGTGCCAGCAGGAACCCCGTAGCTGGGGGGACCCAGTACTTC. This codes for CASRNPVAGGTQYF.

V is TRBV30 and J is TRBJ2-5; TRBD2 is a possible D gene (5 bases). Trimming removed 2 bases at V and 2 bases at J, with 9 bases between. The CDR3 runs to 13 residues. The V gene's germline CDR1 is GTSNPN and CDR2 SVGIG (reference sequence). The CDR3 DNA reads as TGTGCCTGGAGTCTGGGGAGTCAAGAGACCCAGTACTTC. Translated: CAWSLGSQETQYF.

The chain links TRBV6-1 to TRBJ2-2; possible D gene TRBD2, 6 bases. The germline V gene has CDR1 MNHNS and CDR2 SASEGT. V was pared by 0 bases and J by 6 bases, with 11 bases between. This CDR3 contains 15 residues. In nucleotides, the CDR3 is TGTGCCAGCAGTGAAGCGGGGGGAATCCCCGGGGAGCTGTTTTTT. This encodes CASSEAGGIPGELFF.

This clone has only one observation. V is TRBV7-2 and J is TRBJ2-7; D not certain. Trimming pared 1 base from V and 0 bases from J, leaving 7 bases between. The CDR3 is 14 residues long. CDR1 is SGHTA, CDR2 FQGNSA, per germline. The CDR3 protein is CASSLDFSSYEQYF. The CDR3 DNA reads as TGTGCCAGCAGCTTAGATTTTAGCTCCTACGAGCAGTACTTC.

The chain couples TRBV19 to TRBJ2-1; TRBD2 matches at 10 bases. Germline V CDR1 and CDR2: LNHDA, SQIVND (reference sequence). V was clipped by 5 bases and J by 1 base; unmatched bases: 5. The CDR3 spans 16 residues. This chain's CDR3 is CASSHRLAGSYNEQFF. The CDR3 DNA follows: TGTGCCAGTAGTCACAGACTAGCGGGTTCCTACAATGAGCAGTTCTTC. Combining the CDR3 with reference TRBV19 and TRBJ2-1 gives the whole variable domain DGGITQSPKYLFRKEGQNVTLSCEQNLNHDAMYWYRQDPGQGLRLIYYSQIVNDFQKGDIAEGYSVSREKKESFPLTVTSAQKNPTAFYLCASSHRLAGSYNEQFFGPGTRLTVL.

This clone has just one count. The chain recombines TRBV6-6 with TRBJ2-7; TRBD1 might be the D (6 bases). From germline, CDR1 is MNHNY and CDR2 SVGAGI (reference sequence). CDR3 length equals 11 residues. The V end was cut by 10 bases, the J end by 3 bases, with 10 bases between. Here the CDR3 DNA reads TGTGCCACCCGGACAGACTACGAGCAGTACTTC. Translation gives CATRTDYEQYF.

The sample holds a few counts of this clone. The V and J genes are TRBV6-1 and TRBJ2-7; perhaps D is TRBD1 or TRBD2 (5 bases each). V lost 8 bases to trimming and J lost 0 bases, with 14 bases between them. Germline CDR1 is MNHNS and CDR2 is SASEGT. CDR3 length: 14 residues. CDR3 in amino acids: CASGWGTTSYEQYF. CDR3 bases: TGTGCCAGCGGATGGGGGACCACCTCCTACGAGCAGTACTTC.

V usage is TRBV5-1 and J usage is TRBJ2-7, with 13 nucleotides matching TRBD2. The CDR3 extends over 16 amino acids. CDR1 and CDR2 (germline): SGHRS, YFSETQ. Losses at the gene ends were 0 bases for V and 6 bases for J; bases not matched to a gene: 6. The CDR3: CASSLESRLAGGEQYF. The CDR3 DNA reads TGCGCCAGCAGCTTGGAGTCGAGACTAGCGGGAGGCGAGCAGTACTTC.